Given below is one T cell receptor beta chain in context. Antigen specificity is unknown. The sample belongs to a study of CD8+ T cells in alopecia areata. Study context: The duration of tofacitinib was 6 to 18 months, with 6 months off drug afterward. The study, taken as a whole, reports: Only one nonresponder was present, which leaves the link between baseline CD8+ expansion and response uncertain. Tofacitinib significantly reduced both scalp clonality and expanded CD8+ clones among the top 100.

Specified treatment: oral pan-JAK inhibitor, 5-10 mg twice daily. cDNA serving as the sequencing template came from extracted, reverse transcribed RNA. Some clones are missing from TCRdb's copy, which holds only in-frame ones; the method was immunoSEQ multiplex PCR. This sample has some 120,000 clones; roughly 57% occur once, and the top ten carry 5% to 7%. This TCR came from a human donor with alopecia areata. The source was CD4+ T cells sorted from blood, collected at week 4, from a patient treated with tofacitinib.

The CDR3 spells CASSVGQKFSYEQYF. For the CDR3, the DNA is TGTGCCAGCAGCGTAGGACAGAAATTCTCCTACGAGCAGTACTTC. The rearrangement joins TRBV9 to TRBJ2-7, with a weak D call TRBD1 (5 bases). Germline values: CDR1 SGDLS, CDR2 YYNGEE. This CDR3 comprises 15 residues. With 0 bases removed from V and 0 bases from J, the gap between germline ends came to 10 bases.